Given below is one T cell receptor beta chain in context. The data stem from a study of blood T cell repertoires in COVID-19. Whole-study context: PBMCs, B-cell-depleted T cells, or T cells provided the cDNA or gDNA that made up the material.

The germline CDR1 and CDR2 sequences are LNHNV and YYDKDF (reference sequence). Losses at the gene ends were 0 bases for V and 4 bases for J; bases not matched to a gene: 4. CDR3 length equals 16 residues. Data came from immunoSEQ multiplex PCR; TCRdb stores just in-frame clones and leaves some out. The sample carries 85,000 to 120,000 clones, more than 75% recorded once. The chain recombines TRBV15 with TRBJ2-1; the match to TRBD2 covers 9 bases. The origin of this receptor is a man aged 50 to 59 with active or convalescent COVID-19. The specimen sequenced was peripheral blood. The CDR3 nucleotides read TGTGCCACCAGCAGAGAAGGCGGGGGGGCTTACAATGAGCAGTTCTTC. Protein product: CATSREGGGAYNEQFF. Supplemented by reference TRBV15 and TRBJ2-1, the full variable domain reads DAMVIQNPRYQVTQFGKPVTLSCSQTLNHNVMYWYQQKSSQAPKLLFHYYDKDFNNEADTPDNFQSRRPNTSFCFLDIRSPGLGDTAMYLCATSREGGGAYNEQFFGPGTRLTVL.